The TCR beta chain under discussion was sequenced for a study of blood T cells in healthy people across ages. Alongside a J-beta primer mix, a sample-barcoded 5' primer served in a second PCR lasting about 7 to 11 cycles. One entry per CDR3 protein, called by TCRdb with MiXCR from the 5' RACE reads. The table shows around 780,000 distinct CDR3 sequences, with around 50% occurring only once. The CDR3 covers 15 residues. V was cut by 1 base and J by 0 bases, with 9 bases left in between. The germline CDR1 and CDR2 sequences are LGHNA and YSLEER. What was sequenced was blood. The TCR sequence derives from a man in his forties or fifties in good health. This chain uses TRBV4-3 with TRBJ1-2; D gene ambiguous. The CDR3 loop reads CASSQVVTANYGYTF. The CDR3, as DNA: TGCGCCAGCAGCCAAGTGGTAACCGCTAACTATGGCTACACCTTC.